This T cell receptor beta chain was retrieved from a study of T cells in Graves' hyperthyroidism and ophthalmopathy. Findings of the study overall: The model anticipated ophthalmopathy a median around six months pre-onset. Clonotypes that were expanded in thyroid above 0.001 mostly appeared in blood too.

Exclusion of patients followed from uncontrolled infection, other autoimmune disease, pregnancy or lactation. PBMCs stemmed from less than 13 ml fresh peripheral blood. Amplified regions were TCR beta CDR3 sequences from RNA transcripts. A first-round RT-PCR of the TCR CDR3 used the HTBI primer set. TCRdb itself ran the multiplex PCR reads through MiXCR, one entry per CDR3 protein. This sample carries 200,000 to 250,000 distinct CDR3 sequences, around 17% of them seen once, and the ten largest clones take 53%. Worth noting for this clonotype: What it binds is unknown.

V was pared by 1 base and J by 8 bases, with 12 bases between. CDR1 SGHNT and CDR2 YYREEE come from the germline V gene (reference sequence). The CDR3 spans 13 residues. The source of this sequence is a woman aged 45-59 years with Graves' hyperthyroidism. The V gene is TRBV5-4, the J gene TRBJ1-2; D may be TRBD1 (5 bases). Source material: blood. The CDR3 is CASSLTGGRGYTF. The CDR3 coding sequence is TGTGCCAGCAGCTTGACAGGTGGTCGAGGCTACACCTTC.